Below, one T cell receptor beta chain is given with its context. This record belongs to a study of blood T cell repertoires in COVID-19. The assay was immunoSEQ multiplex PCR, and TCRdb's table has in-frame clones only and misses some. The sample consists of approximately 31,000 clones, approximately 85% of them appearing once. CDR3 size: 15 residues. Germline V gives CDR1 KGHDR, CDR2 SFDVKD. V was clipped by 3 bases and J by 8 bases; unmatched bases: 9. The sample taken for sequencing was peripheral blood. This chain links TRBV24-1 with TRBJ1-2; 9 bases align to TRBD1. This receptor was obtained from a man of 80 years or more with active COVID-19. The CDR3 here is CATSDPGTGSIGYTF. The DNA for the CDR3 is TGTGCCACCAGTGATCCCGGGACAGGGAGTATCGGCTACACCTTC.